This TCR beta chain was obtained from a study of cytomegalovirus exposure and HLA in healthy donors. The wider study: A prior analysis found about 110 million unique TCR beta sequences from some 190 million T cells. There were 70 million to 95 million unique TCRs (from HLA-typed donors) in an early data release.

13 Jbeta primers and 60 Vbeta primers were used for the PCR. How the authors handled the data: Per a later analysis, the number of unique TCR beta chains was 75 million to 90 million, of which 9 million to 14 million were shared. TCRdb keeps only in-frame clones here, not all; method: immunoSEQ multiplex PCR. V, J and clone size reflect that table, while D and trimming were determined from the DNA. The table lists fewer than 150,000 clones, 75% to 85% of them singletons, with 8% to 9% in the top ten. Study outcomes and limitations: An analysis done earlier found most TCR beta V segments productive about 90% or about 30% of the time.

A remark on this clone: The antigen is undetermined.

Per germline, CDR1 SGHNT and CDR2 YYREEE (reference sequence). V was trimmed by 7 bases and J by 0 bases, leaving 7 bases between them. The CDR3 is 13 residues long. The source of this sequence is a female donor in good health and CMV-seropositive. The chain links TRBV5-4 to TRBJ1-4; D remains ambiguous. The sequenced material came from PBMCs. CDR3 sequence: CASRDATNEKLFF. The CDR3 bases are TGTGCCAGCCGAGATGCAACTAATGAAAAACTGTTTTTT. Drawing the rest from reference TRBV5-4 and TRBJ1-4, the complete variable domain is ETGVTQSPTHLIKTRGQQVTLRCSSQSGHNTVSWYQQALGQGPQFIFQYYREEENGRGNFPPRFSGLQFPNYSSELNVNALELDDSALYLCASRDATNEKLFFGSGTQLSVL.